Below are 6 T cell receptor beta chains sequenced from a single sample in a study of cytomegalovirus exposure and HLA in healthy donors. Vbeta (60) and Jbeta (13) primers were used in the PCR. TCRdb's copy holds only in-frame clones and misses some; the assay was immunoSEQ multiplex PCR. The repertoire has fewer than 250,000 clones, around 79% of them found once; the top ten carry about 1.5%. Sequencing was performed on PBMCs. The receptors originated from a woman between 18 and 29 years old in good health and CMV-seronegative.

V and J are TRBV19 and TRBJ2-2; 7 positions agree with TRBD1. CDR3 length: 15 amino acids. Per germline, CDR1 LNHDA and CDR2 SQIVND (reference sequence). Germline trimming cut 5 bases from V and 9 bases from J; bases unmatched to any gene: 12. Here the CDR3 DNA reads TGTGCCAGTAGTCCTCGACAGGGTACAGGGTGGGAGCTGTTTTTT. Translation gives CASSPRQGTGWELFF.

The chain recombines TRBV23-1 with TRBJ2-7; weak D call: TRBD2 (6 bases). TRBV23-1 is flagged as an ORF with uncertain function. V was cut by 8 bases and J by 3 bases, with 17 bases left in between. The CDR3 has 14 amino acids. The CDR3 nucleotides read TGCGCCAGCCCTGACCCCAGGAGGGGCTACGAGCAGTACTTC. It is translated as CASPDPRRGYEQYF.

The chain employs TRBV5-4 and TRBJ2-7; TRBD2 matches 13 bases. Germline values: CDR1 SGHNT, CDR2 YYREEE (reference sequence). With V trimmed by 4 bases and J by 9 bases, 7 bases remained unmatched. CDR3 length: 14 amino acids. The CDR3 protein is CASSGGLAGNVQYF. CDR3 in DNA: TGTGCCAGCAGCGGGGGACTAGCGGGAAATGTGCAGTACTTC.

This rearrangement joins TRBV6-1 to TRBJ1-1; D is uncertain. The germline V and J ends were trimmed by 10 bases and 4 bases, with 19 bases remaining between them. CDR1 MNHNS and CDR2 SASEGT come from the germline V gene. CDR3 length equals 14 residues. This chain's CDR3 is CAITQREWGTEAFF. CDR3 coding DNA: TGTGCCATCACACAGAGGGAATGGGGCACTGAAGCTTTCTTT.

The V and J genes are TRBV7-9 and TRBJ1-1; D is possibly TRBD1 (5 bases). Trimming removed 1 base at V and 0 bases at J, with 9 bases between. The CDR3 spans 15 residues. CDR1 and CDR2 (germline): SEHNR, FQNEAQ (reference sequence). CDR3 sequence reads: CASSLVSGLNTEAFF. CDR3 sequence (DNA): TGTGCCAGCAGCTTAGTCTCAGGGCTGAACACTGAAGCTTTCTTT.

This clone was seen more than once but under ten times. The chain couples TRBV10-1 to TRBJ2-7, with D unclear. The germline V gene has CDR1 WNHNN and CDR2 SYGVQD (reference sequence). This CDR3 has 14 residues. V lost 3 bases, J lost 0 bases, and 9 bases lay in between. Here the CDR3 DNA reads TGCGCCAGCAGTGATGACATTACCTCCTACGAGCAGTACTTC. Amino acid sequence: CASSDDITSYEQYF.